The clone carrying this T cell receptor (beta chain) was counted a few times. Its specificity is unknown. The data were taken from a study of beta chain features in type 1 diabetes. Whole-study results and caveats: When Type 1 diabetes patients were examined, their TCRB CDR3s proved moderately but significantly shorter in all four CD4+ subsets.

CD45RO/CCR7/CD25/CD127/CD95/CD27 separated CD4+ naive, central memory, regulatory and stem cell-like memory cells by sorting. Of the isolated RNA, all was reverse transcribed, and so the sequenced material was expressed TCRB transcripts. The table came from immunoSEQ multiplex PCR; TCRdb's copy has only in-frame clones and leaves some out. Here the sample spans 900,000 or so clones, roughly 17% being singletons. Looked up from germline, CDR1 is MDHEN and CDR2 is SYDVKM. The V end lost 8 bases, the J end lost 8 bases, and 12 bases lay between the germline ends. The CDR3 has 11 residues. The V gene is TRBV28, the J gene TRBJ1-1, with TRBD1 as a possible D gene (6 bases). The sequencing input was naive CD4+ T cells from blood. This TCR came from a woman aged 18-35 years in good health. The CDR3 loop is CASRTETEAFF. CDR3 coding DNA: TGTGCCAGCCGGACAGAGACGGAAGCTTTCTTT.